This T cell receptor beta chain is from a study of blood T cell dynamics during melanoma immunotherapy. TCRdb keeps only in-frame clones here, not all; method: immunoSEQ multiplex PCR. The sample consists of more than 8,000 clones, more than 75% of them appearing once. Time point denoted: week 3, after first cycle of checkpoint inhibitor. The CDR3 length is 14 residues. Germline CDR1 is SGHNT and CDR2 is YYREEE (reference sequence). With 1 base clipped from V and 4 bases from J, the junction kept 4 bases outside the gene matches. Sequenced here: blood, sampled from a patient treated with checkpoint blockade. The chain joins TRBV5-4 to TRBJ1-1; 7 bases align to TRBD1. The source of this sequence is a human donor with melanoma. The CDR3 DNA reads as TGTGCCAGCAGCTTGCGTGACAGGGTCACTGAAGCTTTCTTT. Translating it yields CASSLRDRVTEAFF.